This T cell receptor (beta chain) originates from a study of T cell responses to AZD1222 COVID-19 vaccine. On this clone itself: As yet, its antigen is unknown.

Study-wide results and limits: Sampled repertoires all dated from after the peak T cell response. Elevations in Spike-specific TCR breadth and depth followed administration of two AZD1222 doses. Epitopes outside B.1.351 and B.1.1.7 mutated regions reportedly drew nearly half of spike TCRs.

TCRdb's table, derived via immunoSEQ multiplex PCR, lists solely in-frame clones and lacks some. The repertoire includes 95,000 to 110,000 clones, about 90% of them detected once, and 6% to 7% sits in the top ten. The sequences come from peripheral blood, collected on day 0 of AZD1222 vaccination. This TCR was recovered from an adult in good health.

DNA for the CDR3: TGTGCCAGCAGCAGGGCAGGCAATCAGCCCCAGCATTTT. It translates to CASSRAGNQPQHF. V gene TRBV21-1 combines with J gene TRBJ1-5; TRBD1 was called by the table and not checked on the DNA. TRBV21-1 is a known pseudogene. This CDR3 is 13 amino acids long.